A single sample gave rise to the 18 T cell receptor beta chains below, sequenced in a study of shared clonotypes between healthy human individuals. Produced via immunoSEQ multiplex PCR; TCRdb's table is partial and in-frame only. The repertoire consists of over 2,000,000 clones, with 80% to 95% occurring once and the leading ten covering more than 1.5%. Naive CD8 cells lacked CD45RO, underwent positive selection for CCR7 and left out terminally differentiated effector memory CD45RA+ cells. What was sequenced was naive CD8+ T cells from PBMCs. The origin of the receptors is a man aged 18 to 30 in good health. Some clones in this sample may be carry-over from other donors' samples.

V is TRBV4-1 and J is TRBJ2-1; D gene uncertain. Germline CDR1 is MGHRA and CDR2 is YSYEKL. This CDR3 contains 16 residues. With 1 base removed from V and 11 bases from J, the gap between germline ends came to 21 bases. CDR3 coding DNA: TGCGCCAGCAGCCAAGTACCCCAGGAACTCGCAATGAAGCAGTTCTTC. This encodes CASSQVPQELAMKQFF.

The rearrangement links TRBV25-1 to TRBJ1-4, with a possible D match to TRBD1 (5 bases). The ends were cut back, 9 bases at V and 5 bases at J, with 19 bases in the middle. Germline V gene data show CDR1 as MGHDK and CDR2 as SYGVNS. The CDR3 is made up of 15 amino acids. The CDR3 region has the DNA TGTGCCAGTAAGGGACCCAGAAGTGGGAATGAAAAACTGTTTTTT. Protein: CASKGPRSGNEKLFF.

The J gene is TRBJ2-7, the V gene TRBV29-1, with 10 bases lining up with TRBD2. The CDR3 extends over 16 amino acids. V shed 0 bases and J 1 base; nucleotides not matched to a gene: 6. Germline loops: CDR1 SQVTM, CDR2 ANQGSEA. The CDR3 region is CSVEDWASGSSYEQYF. In DNA, the CDR3 is TGCAGCGTTGAAGATTGGGCTAGCGGGAGTTCCTACGAGCAGTACTTC.

This clone was seen just once. This rearrangement joins TRBV6-1 to TRBJ1-5; D is unclear. Trimming removed 3 bases at V and 6 bases at J, with 12 bases between. Germline loops: CDR1 MNHNS, CDR2 SASEGT. CDR3 length: 14 residues. This CDR3 is CASSEITHSQPQHF. In nucleotides, the CDR3 is TGTGCCAGCAGTGAGATAACCCACAGTCAGCCCCAGCATTTT.

For this clone: An end of the junction does not agree with germline; a read error may underlie this. The J gene is TRBJ2-3, the V gene TRBV25-1, with D possibly TRBD2 on 5 matching bases. The CDR3 consists of 15 residues. Germline CDR1 and CDR2: MGHDK and SYGVNS. CDR3 nucleotide sequence: TGTGCCAGCAGCGAATCTATGAGGGACACAGATACGCAGTATTTT. Protein sequence: CASSESMRDTDTQYF.

CDR3 DNA: TGTGCCAGCAGTGAAATCAGGGTCATCCCGGAGAATCAGCCCCAGCATTTT. Translating gives CASSEIRVIPENQPQHF. The rearrangement uses TRBV6-1 and TRBJ1-5; a weak D match, TRBD1 (5 bases). CDR1 MNHNS and CDR2 SASEGT come from the germline V gene. The V gene lost 2 bases and the J gene lost 4 bases, with 18 bases spanning the gap. This CDR3 spans 17 amino acids.

The rearrangement links TRBV7-9 to TRBJ1-1; a possible D gene is TRBD1 (6 bases). V was trimmed by 8 bases and J by 1 base, leaving 14 bases between them. The CDR3 loop spans 14 amino acids. The germline V gene encodes CDR1 SEHNR and CDR2 FQNEAQ (reference sequence). CDR3 sequence reads: CASLDGQPNTEAFF. The CDR3, as DNA: TGTGCCAGCCTAGATGGACAGCCGAACACTGAAGCTTTCTTT.

This CDR3 reads CSVAVSPGLAGGRSSYNEQFF. In DNA form, the CDR3 reads TGCAGCGTTGCCGTATCCCCGGGACTAGCGGGAGGGCGCTCATCCTACAATGAGCAGTTCTTC. The genes are TRBV29-1 and TRBJ2-1; TRBD2 agrees at 16 bases. The germline V gene has CDR1 SQVTM and CDR2 ANQGSEA. The CDR3 sequence is 21 residues long. The ends lost 4 bases at V and 1 base at J; junction bases unmatched: 16.

The chain couples TRBV19 to TRBJ2-1; 7 bases are a match to TRBD2. The CDR3 covers 13 residues. The germline V gene encodes CDR1 LNHDA and CDR2 SQIVND (reference sequence). V was clipped by 5 bases and J by 9 bases; unmatched bases: 7. The CDR3 region has the DNA TGTGCCAGTAGTCCCCGGACTAGAGGTGAGCAGTTCTTC. Its translation is CASSPRTRGEQFF.

J is TRBJ2-1 and V is TRBV29-1, with 7 nucleotides matching TRBD2. J was trimmed by 10 bases and V by 4 bases; bases with no gene match: 13. The CDR3 is made up of 14 amino acids. The germline CDR1 and CDR2 sequences are SQVTM and ANQGSEA. For the CDR3, the DNA is TGCAGCGTTGGCGGCGGGAGTTTTATCCGGGAGCAGTTCTTC. Its translation: CSVGGGSFIREQFF.

The rearrangement uses TRBV30 and TRBJ1-2; 7 nucleotides align to TRBD1. The CDR3 spans 13 residues. V shed 3 bases, J shed 4 bases, and the junction held 5 bases outside the gene matches. CDR1 GTSNPN and CDR2 SVGIG come from the germline V gene (reference sequence). CDR3 region: CAWRDRRGYGYTF. The CDR3 DNA reads as TGTGCCTGGAGGGACAGGAGGGGCTATGGCTACACCTTC.

The chain links TRBV4-1 to TRBJ2-7; tentative D call: TRBD1 (5 bases). Trimming shortened V by 1 base and J by 4 bases, and 17 bases separated the two germline ends. The CDR3 is 16 amino acids. In germline, CDR1 is MGHRA, CDR2 YSYEKL. The CDR3 loop reads CASSQVVQGLSYEQYF. CDR3 coding DNA: TGCGCCAGCAGCCAAGTTGTCCAGGGTTTATCGTACGAGCAGTACTTC.

The chain recombines TRBV28 with TRBJ2-7, with 12 bases aligning to TRBD2. Germline V gene sequence: CDR1 MDHEN, CDR2 SYDVKM. The junction had 15 bases not matched to a gene; V was cut back by 6 bases and J by 9 bases. CDR3 length equals 16 residues. CDR3 region: CASSRAMLAGGQAQYF. The CDR3, as DNA: TGTGCCAGCAGCCGAGCAATGCTAGCGGGAGGGCAGGCGCAGTACTTC.

J is TRBJ1-3 and V is TRBV27; the D is unclear. Per the germline V gene, CDR1 is MNHEY and CDR2 is SMNVEV (reference sequence). The CDR3 covers 17 residues. V lost 5 bases to trimming and J lost 8 bases, with 25 bases between them. The CDR3 loop is CASSPSRRALTRDTIYF. The CDR3 bases are TGTGCCAGCAGTCCCTCGCGCCGGGCCCTCACTCGGGACACCATATATTTT.

The rearrangement links TRBV15 to TRBJ2-7, with TRBD1 matching 7 bases. J lost 3 bases, V lost 2 bases, and 16 bases had no gene match. The CDR3 totals 18 residues. Germline assignment: CDR1 LNHNV and CDR2 YYDKDF (reference sequence). CDR3 nucleotides: TGTGCCACCAGCAGACCGAGGGTACAGGGGTTCGGGATCTACGAGCAGTACTTC. It specifies CATSRPRVQGFGIYEQYF.

This sequence joins TRBV28 and TRBJ1-1, with D possibly TRBD1 on 5 matching bases. The CDR3 covers 16 residues. The germline CDR1 and CDR2 sequences are MDHEN and SYDVKM. V lost 3 bases to trimming and J lost 2 bases, with 16 bases between them. The CDR3 loop is CASSFIPAGPNTEAFF. The CDR3 DNA sequence: TGTGCCAGCAGTTTCATTCCTGCAGGGCCTAACACTGAAGCTTTCTTT.

CDR3 nucleotide sequence: TGTGCCAGCAGCCCACAGCGGGGGCTCCTCTCCTACGAGCAGTACTTC. This sequence encodes CASSPQRGLLSYEQYF. This chain connects TRBV11-2 to TRBJ2-7; 8 bases agree with TRBD2. Germline-derived CDR1 and CDR2 are SGHAT and FQNNGV. The CDR3 is 16 residues long. The V segment lost 5 bases and the J segment 0 bases; nucleotides outside the gene matches: 9.

This clone appeared a single time. The chain uses TRBV13 and TRBJ2-7; 8 bases agree with TRBD1. Germline CDR1 is PRHDT and CDR2 is FYEKMQ (reference sequence). Losses at the gene ends were 3 bases for V and 3 bases for J; bases not matched to a gene: 1. There are 13 residues in the CDR3. This CDR3 reads CASSLDRDYEQYF. The CDR3, as DNA: TGTGCCAGCAGCTTGGACAGGGACTACGAGCAGTACTTC.